A single T cell receptor beta chain is shown here with its context. This clone was observed a few times. No antigen is known for it. No base quality values were provided; no much bigger clone lies one nucleotide off. The CDR3 runs 16 amino acids, cysteine and phenylalanine included. The only DNA kept is the CDR3, 48 bases in frame from the first base. Trimming leaves V shorter by 6 bases and J shorter by 0 bases, with the junction holding 9 bases beyond the gene matches. According to the germline V gene, CDR1 reads SGHTA and CDR2 reads FQGTGA. These data come from a study of blood T cell repertoires in COVID-19 (dated by TCRdb to the early 2020s). Turning to the overall study: The collaborator samples originated in the United States, Italy and Spain and spanned the acute and convalescent phases of COVID-19. A freely available public database, intended as a resource for researchers studying the immune response to SARS-CoV-2, is where the repertoires were released. A de-identified subject ID, COVID-19 status, age in years and sex were almost always included in the sample metadata. The material from the prospective study consisted of cDNA or gDNA derived from T cells, B-cell-depleted T cells, or PBMCs. The samples were drawn from the first 160 participants of the ongoing ImmuneRACE study and from roughly 1,300 subjects provided by 6 global collaborators. The dataset comprised deeply sampled blood TCRbeta repertoires from subjects exposed to, actively infected with, or recovered from COVID-19. Where HLA class I and class II types were available, the types were taken from metadata supplied by the sample provider, not from assay-based typing. Beyond this particular receptor, the publication reports: How much clinical and demographic metadata was included differed by source and by participant, and the metadata was provided uncurated.

A second Seattle source provided samples from volunteer blood donors who had recovered from COVID-19. Collaborating institutions collected whole blood in K2EDTA tubes following their own protocols. For TCRbeta analysis, collaborators shipped samples in one of three forms: frozen whole blood, isolated PBMCs, or DNA extracted from either of those sample types. TCRbeta CDR3 regions were amplified from genomic DNA using the immunoSEQ Assay, a bias-controlled multiplex PCR. Concerning the study's data processing: The number of nucleated cells in each sample was estimated from the amplification of reference gene primers within the assay. To quantify the absolute abundance of each unique TCRbeta CDR3 rearrangement, sequence reads were collapsed and filtered. For each sample, productive Simpson clonality was calculated as the square root of Simpson's diversity index over productive rearrangements. As stored in TCRdb, this immuneACCESS dataset retains in-frame rearrangements with V and J assigned. A fraction of the clones does not appear; measured against another copy, unresolved V genes explain less than half of the discrepancy, and the remainder lacks a known reason. The DNA gave D and trimming, while V, J and clone size come from that table. Across this sample there are 270,000 or so clones, with around nine tenths seen only once. 0.94% of the sample is held by the ten biggest clonotypes.

Material for sequencing was peripheral blood. The sequence was obtained from a middle-aged woman who had recovered from COVID-19. The sequence joins TRBV7-3 to TRBJ1-1, and 8 junction bases match TRBD1. The CDR3 region reads CASSQQGGMMNTEAFF. At the DNA level, the sequence is TGTGCCAGCAGTCAACAGGGGGGTATGATGAACACTGAAGCTTTCTTT.